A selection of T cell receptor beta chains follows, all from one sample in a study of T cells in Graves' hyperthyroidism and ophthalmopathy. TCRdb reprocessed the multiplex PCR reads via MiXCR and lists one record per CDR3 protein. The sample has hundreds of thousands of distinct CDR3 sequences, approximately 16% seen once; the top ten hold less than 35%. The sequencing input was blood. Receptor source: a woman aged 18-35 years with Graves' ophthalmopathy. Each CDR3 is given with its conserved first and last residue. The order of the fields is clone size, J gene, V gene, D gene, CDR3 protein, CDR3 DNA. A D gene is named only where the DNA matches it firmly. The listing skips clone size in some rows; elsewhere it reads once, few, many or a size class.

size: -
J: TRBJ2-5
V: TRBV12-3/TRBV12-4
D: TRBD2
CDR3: CASRRTSGGPQETQYF
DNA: TGTGCCAGCAGGCGGACTAGCGGGGGGCCCCAAGAGACCCAGTACTTC

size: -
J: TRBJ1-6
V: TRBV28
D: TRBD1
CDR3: CASSLTTGGSSPLHF
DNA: TGTGCCAGCAGTCTAACGACAGGGGGTAGTTCACCCCTCCACTTT

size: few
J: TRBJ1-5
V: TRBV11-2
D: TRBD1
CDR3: CASSQAGGVQPQHF
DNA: TGTGCCAGCAGTCAAGCAGGGGGCGTTCAGCCCCAGCATTTT

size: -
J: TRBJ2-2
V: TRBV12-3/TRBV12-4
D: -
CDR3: CASSFRQANTGELFF
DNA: TGTGCCAGCAGTTTCAGACAGGCGAACACCGGGGAGCTGTTTTTT

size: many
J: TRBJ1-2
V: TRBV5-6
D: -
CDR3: CASITGLEGNYGYTF
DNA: TGTGCCAGCATCACAGGGTTAGAGGGTAACTATGGCTACACCTTC

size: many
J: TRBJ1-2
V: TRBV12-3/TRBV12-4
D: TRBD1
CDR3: CASSGQVNGYGYTF
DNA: TGTGCCAGCAGCGGACAGGTCAACGGCTATGGCTACACCTTC

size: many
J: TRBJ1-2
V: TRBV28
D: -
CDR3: CASSRWDYGYTF
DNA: TGTGCCAGCAGTAGATGGGACTATGGCTACACCTTC

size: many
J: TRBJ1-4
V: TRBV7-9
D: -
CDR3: CASSSTGSVWQEKLFF
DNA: TGTGCCAGCAGCTCAACAGGCAGTGTTTGGCAAGAAAAACTGTTTTTT

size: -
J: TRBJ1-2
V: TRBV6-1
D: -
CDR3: CASSTSDVSNYGYTF
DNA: TGTGCCAGCAGTACATCGGACGTTTCTAACTATGGCTACACCTTC

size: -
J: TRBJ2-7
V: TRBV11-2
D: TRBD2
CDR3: CASSFTGTSEPEQYF
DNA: TGTGCCAGCAGCTTTACCGGGACTAGTGAGCCCGAGCAGTACTTC

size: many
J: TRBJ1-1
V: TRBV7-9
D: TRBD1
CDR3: CASSLASGQGRTEAFF
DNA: TGTGCCAGCAGCTTAGCGTCGGGACAGGGACGCACTGAAGCTTTCTTT

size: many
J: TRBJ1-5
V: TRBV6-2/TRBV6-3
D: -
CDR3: CASSYSWGGNQPQHF
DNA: TGTGCCAGCAGTTACTCATGGGGCGGTAATCAGCCCCAGCATTTT

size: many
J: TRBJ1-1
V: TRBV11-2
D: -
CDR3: CASSLIGGGREAFF
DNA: TGTGCCAGCAGCTTAATAGGGGGTGGTAGGGAAGCTTTCTTT

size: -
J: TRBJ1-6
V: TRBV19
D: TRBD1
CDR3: CASSRDRGISPLHF
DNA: TGTGCCAGTAGTCGCGACAGGGGGATTTCACCCCTCCACTTT

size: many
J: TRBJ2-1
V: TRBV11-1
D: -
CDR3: CASSPNALYNEQFF
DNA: TGTGCCAGCAGCCCTAATGCCCTTTACAATGAGCAGTTCTTC

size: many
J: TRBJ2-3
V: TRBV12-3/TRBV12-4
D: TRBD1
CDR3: CASSSQGVMTDTQYF
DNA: TGTGCCAGCAGTTCGCAGGGGGTGATGACAGATACGCAGTATTTT

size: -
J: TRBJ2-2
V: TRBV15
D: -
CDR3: CATSSLGDTGELFF
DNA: TGTGCCACCAGCAGTTTAGGGGACACCGGGGAGCTGTTTTTT

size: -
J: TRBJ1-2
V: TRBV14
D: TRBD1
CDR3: CASRRTGDIYGYTF
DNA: TGTGCCAGCCGACGGACAGGGGACATCTATGGCTACACCTTC

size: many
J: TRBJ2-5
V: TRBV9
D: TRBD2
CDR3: CASSPRAGGQGETQYF
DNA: TGTGCCAGCAGCCCCCGAGCGGGGGGGCAGGGAGAGACCCAGTACTTC

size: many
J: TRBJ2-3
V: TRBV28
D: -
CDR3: CASSPALLRADTQYF
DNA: TGTGCCAGCAGTCCAGCTTTGTTGAGGGCAGATACGCAGTATTTT

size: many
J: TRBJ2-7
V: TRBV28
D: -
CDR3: CASSPIKYEQYF
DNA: TGTGCCAGCAGTCCAATCAAGTACGAGCAGTACTTC

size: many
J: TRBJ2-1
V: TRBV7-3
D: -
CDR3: CASRSGTGDLDEQFF
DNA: TGTGCCAGCAGGAGTGGAACGGGAGATTTGGATGAGCAGTTCTTC

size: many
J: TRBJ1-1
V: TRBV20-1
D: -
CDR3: CSARDWGLATEAFF
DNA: TGCAGTGCTAGAGATTGGGGTTTGGCGACTGAAGCTTTCTTT

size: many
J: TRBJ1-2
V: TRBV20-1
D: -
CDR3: CSAQPDGTYGYTF
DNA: TGCAGTGCTCAACCTGACGGGACCTATGGCTACACCTTC

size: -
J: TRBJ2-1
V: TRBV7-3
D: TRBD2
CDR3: CASSLVTSAHYNEQFF
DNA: TGTGCCAGCAGCTTAGTAACTAGCGCCCACTACAATGAGCAGTTCTTC

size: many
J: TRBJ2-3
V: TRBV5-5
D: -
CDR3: CASRSYTDTQYF
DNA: TGTGCCAGCAGGTCGTACACAGATACGCAGTATTTT

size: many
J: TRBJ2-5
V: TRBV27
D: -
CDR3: CASRGFTQETQYF
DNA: TGTGCCAGCAGAGGCTTCACGCAAGAGACCCAGTACTTC

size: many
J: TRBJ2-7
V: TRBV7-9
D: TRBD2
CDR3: CASSQGAGTSYEQYF
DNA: TGTGCCAGCAGCCAGGGTGCCGGGACTAGCTACGAGCAGTACTTC

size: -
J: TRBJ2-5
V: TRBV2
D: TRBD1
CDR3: CASTPTGGETQYF
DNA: TGTGCCAGCACTCCGACAGGGGGCGAGACCCAGTACTTC

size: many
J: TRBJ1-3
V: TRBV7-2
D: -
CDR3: CASSLSRRNTIYF
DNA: TGTGCCAGCAGCTTAAGTCGCAGAAACACCATATATTTT

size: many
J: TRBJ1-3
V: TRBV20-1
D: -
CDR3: CSARGRSSGNTIYF
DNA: TGCAGTGCTAGGGGCAGGAGCTCTGGAAACACCATATATTTT

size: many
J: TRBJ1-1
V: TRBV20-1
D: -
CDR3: CSARDLNTEAFF
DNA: TGCAGTGCTAGAGATCTGAACACTGAAGCTTTCTTT

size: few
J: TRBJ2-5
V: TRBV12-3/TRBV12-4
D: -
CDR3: CASSPTLETQYF
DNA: TGTGCCAGCAGTCCCACATTGGAGACCCAGTACTTC

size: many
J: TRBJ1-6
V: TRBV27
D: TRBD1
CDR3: CASRNRQGSGSPLHF
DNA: TGTGCCAGCAGGAACAGACAGGGTAGCGGATCACCCCTCCACTTT

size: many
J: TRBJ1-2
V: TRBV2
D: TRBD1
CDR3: CASSEQDRANYGYTF
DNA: TGTGCCAGCAGTGAGCAGGACAGGGCTAACTATGGCTACACCTTC

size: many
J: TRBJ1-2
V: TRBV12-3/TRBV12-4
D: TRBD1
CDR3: CASGKTGYPLNYGYTF
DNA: TGTGCCAGCGGGAAGACAGGGTACCCACTTAACTATGGCTACACCTTC

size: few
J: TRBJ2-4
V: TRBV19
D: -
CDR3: CASSMFGVRDIQYF
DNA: TGTGCCAGTAGTATGTTTGGGGTGAGGGACATTCAGTACTTC

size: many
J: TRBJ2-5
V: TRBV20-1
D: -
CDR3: CSARNPLRTRQETQYF
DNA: TGCAGTGCTAGAAATCCACTCAGGACACGCCAAGAGACCCAGTACTTC

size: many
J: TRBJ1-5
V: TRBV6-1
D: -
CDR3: CASSGRGLSNQPQHF
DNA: TGTGCCAGCAGTGGCAGGGGTCTTAGCAATCAGCCCCAGCATTTT

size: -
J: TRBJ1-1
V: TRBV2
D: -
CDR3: CASILEGSTEAFF
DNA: TGTGCCAGCATCTTAGAGGGGAGCACTGAAGCTTTCTTT

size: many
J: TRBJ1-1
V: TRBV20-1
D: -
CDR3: CSAREVITEAFF
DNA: TGCAGTGCTAGAGAGGTCATCACTGAAGCTTTCTTT

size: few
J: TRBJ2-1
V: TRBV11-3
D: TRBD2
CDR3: CASSSGGLIDEQFF
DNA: TGTGCCAGCAGCTCGGGGGGGCTAATCGATGAGCAGTTCTTC

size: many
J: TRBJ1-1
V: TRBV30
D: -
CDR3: CAWRSVSEAFF
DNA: TGTGCCTGGAGGTCGGTGAGCGAAGCTTTCTTT

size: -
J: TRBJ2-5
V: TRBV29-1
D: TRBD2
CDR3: CSVEDLGLAEETQYF
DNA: TGCAGCGTTGAAGATCTGGGACTAGCGGAAGAGACCCAGTACTTC

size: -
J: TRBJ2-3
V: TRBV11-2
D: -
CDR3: CASSGGAGGRTDTQYF
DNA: TGTGCCAGCAGCGGGGGGGCAGGGGGCCGCACAGATACGCAGTATTTT

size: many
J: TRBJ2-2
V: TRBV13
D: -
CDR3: CASSPRGPGELFF
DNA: TGTGCCAGCAGCCCGAGGGGTCCCGGGGAGCTGTTTTTT

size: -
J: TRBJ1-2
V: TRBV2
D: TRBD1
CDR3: CASRTGGSNYGYTF
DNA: TGTGCCAGCAGGACAGGGGGCTCTAACTATGGCTACACCTTC

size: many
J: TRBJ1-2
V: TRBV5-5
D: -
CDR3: CASSNRTENYGYTF
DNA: TGTGCCAGCAGCAACAGGACAGAGAACTATGGCTACACCTTC

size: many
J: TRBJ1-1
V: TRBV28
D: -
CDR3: CASRQDRSNTEAFF
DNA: TGTGCCAGCAGACAGGACAGATCCAACACTGAAGCTTTCTTT

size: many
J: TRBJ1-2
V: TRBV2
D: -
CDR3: CASSDRGNYGYTF
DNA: TGTGCCAGCAGTGACCGGGGAAACTATGGCTACACCTTC

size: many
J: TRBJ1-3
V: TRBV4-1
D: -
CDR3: CASSPSLSTGNTIYF
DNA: TGCGCCAGCAGCCCAAGTCTCAGTACCGGAAACACCATATATTTT

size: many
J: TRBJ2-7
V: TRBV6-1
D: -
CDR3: CASTGQGGHEQYF
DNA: TGTGCCAGCACTGGGCAGGGGGGACACGAGCAGTACTTC

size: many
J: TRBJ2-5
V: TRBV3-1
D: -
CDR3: CASSQAMLVGETQYF
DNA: TGTGCCAGCAGCCAAGCGATGCTAGTTGGCGAGACCCAGTACTTC

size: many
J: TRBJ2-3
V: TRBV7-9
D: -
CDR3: CASSLRRLESTDTQYF
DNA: TGTGCCAGCAGCTTAAGGAGACTAGAAAGCACAGATACGCAGTATTTT